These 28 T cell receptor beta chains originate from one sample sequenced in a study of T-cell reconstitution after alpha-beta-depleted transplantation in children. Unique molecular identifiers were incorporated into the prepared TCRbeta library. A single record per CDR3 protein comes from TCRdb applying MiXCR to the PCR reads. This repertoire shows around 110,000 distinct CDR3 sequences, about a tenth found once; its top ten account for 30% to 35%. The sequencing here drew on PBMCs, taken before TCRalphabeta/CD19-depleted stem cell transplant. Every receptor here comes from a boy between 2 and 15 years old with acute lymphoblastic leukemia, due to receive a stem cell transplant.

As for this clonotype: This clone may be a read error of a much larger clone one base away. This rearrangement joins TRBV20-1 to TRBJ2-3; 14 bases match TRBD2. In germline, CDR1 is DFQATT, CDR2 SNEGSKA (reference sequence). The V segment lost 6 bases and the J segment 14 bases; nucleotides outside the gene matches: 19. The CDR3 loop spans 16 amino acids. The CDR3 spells CSAQMFVGLAGEALYF. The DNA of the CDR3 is TGCAGTGCGCAGATGTTCGTGGGACTAGCGGGAGAGGCGCTGTATTTT.

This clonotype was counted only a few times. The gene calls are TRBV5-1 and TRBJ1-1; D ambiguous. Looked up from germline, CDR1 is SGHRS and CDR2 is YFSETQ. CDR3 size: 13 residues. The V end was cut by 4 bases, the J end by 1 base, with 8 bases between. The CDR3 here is CASSPSGNTEAFF. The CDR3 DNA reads TGCGCCAGCAGCCCGAGCGGGAACACTGAAGCTTTCTTT.

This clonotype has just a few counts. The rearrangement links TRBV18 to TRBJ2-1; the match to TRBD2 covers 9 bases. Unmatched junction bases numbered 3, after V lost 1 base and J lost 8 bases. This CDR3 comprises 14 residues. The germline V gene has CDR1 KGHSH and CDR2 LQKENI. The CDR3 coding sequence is TGTGCCAGCTCACCACTCGGGACTAGCCATGAGCAGTTCTTC. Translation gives CASSPLGTSHEQFF. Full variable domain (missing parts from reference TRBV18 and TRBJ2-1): NAGVMQNPRHLVRRRGQEARLRCSPMKGHSHVYWYRQLPEEGLKFMVYLQKENIIDESGMPKERFSAEFPKEGPSILRIQQVVRGDSAAYFCASSPLGTSHEQFFGPGTRLTVL.

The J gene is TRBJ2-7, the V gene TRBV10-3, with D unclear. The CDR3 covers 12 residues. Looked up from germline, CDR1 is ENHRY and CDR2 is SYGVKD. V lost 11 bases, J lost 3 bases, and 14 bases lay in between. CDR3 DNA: TGTGCCGCCCAAGGAGAGAGCTACGAGCAGTACTTC. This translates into CAAQGESYEQYF.

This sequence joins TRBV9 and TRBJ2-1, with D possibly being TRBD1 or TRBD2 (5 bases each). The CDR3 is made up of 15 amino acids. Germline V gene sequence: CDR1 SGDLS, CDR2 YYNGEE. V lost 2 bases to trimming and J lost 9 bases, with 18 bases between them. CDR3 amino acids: CASSVGDRSRSEQFF. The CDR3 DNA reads TGTGCCAGCAGCGTGGGGGACCGATCAAGGAGTGAGCAGTTCTTC.

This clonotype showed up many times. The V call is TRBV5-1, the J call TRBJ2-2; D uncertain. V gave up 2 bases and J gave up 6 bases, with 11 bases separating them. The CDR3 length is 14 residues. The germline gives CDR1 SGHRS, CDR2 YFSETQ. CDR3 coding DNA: TGCGCCAGCAGCTTCCAACAGTTCGCCGGGGAGCTGTTTTTT. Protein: CASSFQQFAGELFF.

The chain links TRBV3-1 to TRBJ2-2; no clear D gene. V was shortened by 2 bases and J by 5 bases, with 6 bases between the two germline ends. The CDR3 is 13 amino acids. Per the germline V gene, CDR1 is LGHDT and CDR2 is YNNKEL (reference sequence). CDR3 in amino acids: CASSQYRTGELFF. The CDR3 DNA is TGTGCCAGCAGCCAATATAGGACCGGGGAGCTGTTTTTT.

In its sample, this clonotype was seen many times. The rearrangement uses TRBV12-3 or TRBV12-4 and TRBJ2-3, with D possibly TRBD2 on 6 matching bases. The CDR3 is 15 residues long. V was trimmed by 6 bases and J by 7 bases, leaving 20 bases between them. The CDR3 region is CASRHSSAPFYTQYF. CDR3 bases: TGTGCCAGCAGGCACTCTAGCGCTCCATTTTATACGCAGTATTTT.

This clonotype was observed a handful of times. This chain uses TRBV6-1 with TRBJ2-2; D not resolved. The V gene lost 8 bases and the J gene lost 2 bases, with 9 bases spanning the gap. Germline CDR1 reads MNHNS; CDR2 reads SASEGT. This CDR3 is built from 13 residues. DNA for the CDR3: TGTGCCAGCGTCAGGAGCAACACCGGGGAGCTGTTTTTT. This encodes CASVRSNTGELFF.

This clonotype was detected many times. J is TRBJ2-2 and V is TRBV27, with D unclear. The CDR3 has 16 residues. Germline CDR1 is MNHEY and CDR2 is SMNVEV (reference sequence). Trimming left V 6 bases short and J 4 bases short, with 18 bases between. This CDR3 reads CASSRLAERSTGELFF. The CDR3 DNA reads TGTGCCAGCAGCCGCTTAGCCGAGAGGAGCACCGGGGAGCTGTTTTTT.

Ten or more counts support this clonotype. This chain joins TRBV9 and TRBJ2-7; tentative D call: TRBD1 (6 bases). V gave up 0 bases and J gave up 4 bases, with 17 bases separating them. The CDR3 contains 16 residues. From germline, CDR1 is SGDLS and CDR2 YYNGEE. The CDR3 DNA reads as TGTGCCAGCAGCGTAGGGTTGGGGGCAAGTAAGTACGAGCAGTACTTC. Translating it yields CASSVGLGASKYEQYF.

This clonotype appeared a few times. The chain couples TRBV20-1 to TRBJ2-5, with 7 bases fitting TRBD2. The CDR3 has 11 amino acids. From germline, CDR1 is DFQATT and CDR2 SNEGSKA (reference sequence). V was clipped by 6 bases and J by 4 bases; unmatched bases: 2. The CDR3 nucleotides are TGCAGTGCGGGGGAGGGAGAGACCCAGTACTTC. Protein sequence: CSAGEGETQYF.

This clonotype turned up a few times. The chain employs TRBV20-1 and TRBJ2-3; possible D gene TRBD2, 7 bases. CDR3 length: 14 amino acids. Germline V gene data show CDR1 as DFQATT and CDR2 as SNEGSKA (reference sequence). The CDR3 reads CSSPGGRGTDTQYF. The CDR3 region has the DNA TGCAGCTCACCTGGAGGGAGGGGGACAGATACGCAGTATTTT.

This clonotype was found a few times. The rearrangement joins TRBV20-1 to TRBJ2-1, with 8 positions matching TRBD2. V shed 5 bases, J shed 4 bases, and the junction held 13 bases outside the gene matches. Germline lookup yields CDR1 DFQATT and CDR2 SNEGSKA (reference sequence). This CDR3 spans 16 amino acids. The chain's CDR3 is CSAPHYASGPYNEQFF. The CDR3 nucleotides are TGCAGTGCTCCACATTACGCTAGCGGGCCGTACAATGAGCAGTTCTTC.

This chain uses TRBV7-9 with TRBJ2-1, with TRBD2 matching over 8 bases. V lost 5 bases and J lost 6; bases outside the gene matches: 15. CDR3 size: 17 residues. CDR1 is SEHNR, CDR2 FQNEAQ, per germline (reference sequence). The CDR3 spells CASSPDVDSGTGNEQFF. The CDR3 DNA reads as TGTGCCAGCAGCCCGGATGTGGATAGCGGGACTGGCAATGAGCAGTTCTTC.

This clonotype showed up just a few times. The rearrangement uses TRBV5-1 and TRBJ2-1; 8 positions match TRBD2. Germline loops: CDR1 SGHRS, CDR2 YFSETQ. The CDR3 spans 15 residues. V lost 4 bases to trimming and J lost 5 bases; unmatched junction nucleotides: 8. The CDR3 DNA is TGCGCCAGCAGCGACATACATAGCGGGAACAATGAGCAGTTCTTC. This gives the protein CASSDIHSGNNEQFF.

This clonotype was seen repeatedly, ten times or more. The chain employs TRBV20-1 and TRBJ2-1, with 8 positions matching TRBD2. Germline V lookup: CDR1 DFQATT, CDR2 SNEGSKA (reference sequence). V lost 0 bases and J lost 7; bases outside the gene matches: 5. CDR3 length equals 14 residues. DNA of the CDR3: TGCAGTGCTAGAGATCATCCTAGCGGGAATGAGCAGTTCTTC. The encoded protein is CSARDHPSGNEQFF.

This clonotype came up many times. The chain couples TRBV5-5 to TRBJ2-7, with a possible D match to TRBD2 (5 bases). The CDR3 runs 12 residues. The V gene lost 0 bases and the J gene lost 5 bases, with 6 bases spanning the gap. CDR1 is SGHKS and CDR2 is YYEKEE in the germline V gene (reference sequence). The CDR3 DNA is TGTGCCAGCAGCTTGGCGGGGAACGAGCAGTACTTC. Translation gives CASSLAGNEQYF.

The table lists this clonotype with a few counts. For the CDR3, the DNA is TGTGCCAGCAGCCAGGCGACTAGCGGGACTTACACTAGCACAGATACGCAGTATTTT. Protein sequence: CASSQATSGTYTSTDTQYF. This rearrangement joins TRBV3-1 to TRBJ2-3; TRBD2 matches 11 bases. This CDR3 contains 19 residues. V lost 3 bases and J lost 0; bases outside the gene matches: 11. Germline V lookup: CDR1 LGHDT, CDR2 YNNKEL (reference sequence).

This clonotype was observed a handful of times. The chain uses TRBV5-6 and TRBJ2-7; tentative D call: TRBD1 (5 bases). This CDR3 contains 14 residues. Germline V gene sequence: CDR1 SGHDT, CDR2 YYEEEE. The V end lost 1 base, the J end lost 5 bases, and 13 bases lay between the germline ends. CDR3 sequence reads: CASSLYRFRNEQYF. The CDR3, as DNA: TGTGCCAGCAGCTTGTACAGGTTTAGGAACGAGCAGTACTTC.

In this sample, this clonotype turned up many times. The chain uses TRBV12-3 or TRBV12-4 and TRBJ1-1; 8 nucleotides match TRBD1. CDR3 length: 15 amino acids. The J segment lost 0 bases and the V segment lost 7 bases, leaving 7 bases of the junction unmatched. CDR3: CASILGQGMNTEAFF. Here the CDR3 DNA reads TGTGCCAGCATCCTAGGACAGGGTATGAACACTGAAGCTTTCTTT.

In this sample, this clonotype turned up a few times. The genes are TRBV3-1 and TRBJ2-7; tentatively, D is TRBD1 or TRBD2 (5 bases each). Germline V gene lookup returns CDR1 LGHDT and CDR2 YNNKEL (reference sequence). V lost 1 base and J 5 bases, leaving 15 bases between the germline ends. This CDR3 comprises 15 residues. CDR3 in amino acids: CASSQAGAGTHEQYF. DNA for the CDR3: TGTGCCAGCAGCCAAGCCGGGGCAGGGACCCACGAGCAGTACTTC.

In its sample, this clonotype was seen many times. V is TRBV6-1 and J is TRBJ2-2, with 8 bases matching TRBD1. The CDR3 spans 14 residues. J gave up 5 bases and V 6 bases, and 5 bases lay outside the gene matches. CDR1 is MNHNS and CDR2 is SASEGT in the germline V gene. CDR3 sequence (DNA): TGTGCCAGCAGCCATAGGGACAGGACCGGGGAGCTGTTTTTT. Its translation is CASSHRDRTGELFF.

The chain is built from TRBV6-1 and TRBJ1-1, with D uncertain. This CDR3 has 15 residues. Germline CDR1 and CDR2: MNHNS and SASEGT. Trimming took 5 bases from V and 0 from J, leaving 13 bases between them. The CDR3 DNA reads TGTGCCAGCAGTCCCCCCGGTCGCCTGAACACTGAAGCTTTCTTT. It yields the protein CASSPPGRLNTEAFF.

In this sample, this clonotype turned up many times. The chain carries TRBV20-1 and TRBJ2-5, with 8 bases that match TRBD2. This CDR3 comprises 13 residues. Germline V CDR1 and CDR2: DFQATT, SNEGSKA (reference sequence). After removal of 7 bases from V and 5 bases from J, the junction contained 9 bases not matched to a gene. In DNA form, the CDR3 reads TGCAGTGAGGAGCGGGAGTTGACGGAGACCCAGTACTTC. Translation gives CSEERELTETQYF.

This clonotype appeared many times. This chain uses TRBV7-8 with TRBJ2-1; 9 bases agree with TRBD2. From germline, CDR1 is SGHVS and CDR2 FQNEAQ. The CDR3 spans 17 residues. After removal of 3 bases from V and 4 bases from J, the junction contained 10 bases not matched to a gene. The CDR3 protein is CASSLDTGTSRYNEQFF. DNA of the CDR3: TGTGCCAGCAGCTTGGATACCGGGACTAGCAGATACAATGAGCAGTTCTTC. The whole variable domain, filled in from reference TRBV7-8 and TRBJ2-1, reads GAGVSQSPRYKVAKRGQDVALRCDPISGHVSLFWYQQALGQGPEFLTYFQNEAQLDKSGLPSDRFFAERPEGSVSTLKIQRTQQEDSAVYLCASSLDTGTSRYNEQFFGPGTRLTVL.

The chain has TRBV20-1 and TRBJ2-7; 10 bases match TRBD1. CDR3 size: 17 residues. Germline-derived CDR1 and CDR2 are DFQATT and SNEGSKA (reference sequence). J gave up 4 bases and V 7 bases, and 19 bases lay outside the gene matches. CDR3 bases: TGCAGTGTTAGCCTCAAGAGAAGACAGGGGGCAAGGTACGAGCAGTACTTC. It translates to CSVSLKRRQGARYEQYF.

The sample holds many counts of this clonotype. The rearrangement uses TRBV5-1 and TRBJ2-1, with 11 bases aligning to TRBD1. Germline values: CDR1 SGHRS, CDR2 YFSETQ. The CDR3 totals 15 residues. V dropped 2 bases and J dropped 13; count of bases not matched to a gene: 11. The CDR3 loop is CASSLGQGALSNQFF. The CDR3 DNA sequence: TGCGCCAGCAGCTTAGGACAGGGGGCGCTTTCAAACCAGTTCTTC.